This T cell receptor beta chain was sequenced during a study of T cell responses to AZD1222 COVID-19 vaccine. Study-level points and caveats: Donor demographics were predominantly white British with a female majority; clonal diversity may be underestimated. Spike-wide vaccine-associated CD4 TCRs dominated at 160-218 and 743-854. In the spike-specific TCR repertoire, nearly half reportedly target unmutated variant regions.

A remark on this clone: Its antigen remains unidentified.

V lost 10 bases, J lost 4 bases, and 6 bases stayed unmatched. CDR3 length: 13 residues. Per germline, CDR1 LNHDA and CDR2 SQIVND (reference sequence). Some clones are missing from TCRdb's copy, which holds only in-frame ones; the method was immunoSEQ multiplex PCR. The repertoire includes roughly 270,000 clones, 90% to 95% of them detected once, and 0.55% sits in the top ten. This sample comprised peripheral blood, obtained 28 days after the second AZD1222 dose. This chain joins TRBV19 and TRBJ1-1; 10 bases agree with TRBD1. The sequence was obtained from an adult who received the AZD1222 COVID-19 vaccine. CDR3 sequence reads: CATRGTGATEAFF. The CDR3 nucleotides are TGTGCCACCAGAGGGACAGGGGCCACTGAAGCTTTCTTT.